The clone carrying this TCR beta chain was observed once. Its antigen is undetermined. This sample stems from a study of shared clonotypes between healthy human individuals. About the research overall: Researchers drew samples from two women and a few men aged 18 to 49. General study results and limits: Memory subsets generally showed smaller estimated richness than naive subsets did. Sharing across four donors was highest in naive CD4 (around 5%) and lowest in memory CD8 (approximately 0.4%).

This CDR3 has 15 amino acids. Trimming shortened V by 3 bases and J by 2 bases, and 11 bases separated the two germline ends. CDR1 and CDR2 from the germline V gene are SEHNR and FQNEAQ (reference sequence). Sequencing used immunoSEQ multiplex PCR; TCRdb keeps in-frame clones, though not all of them. The sample records 950,000 to 1,100,000 clones, 65% to 80% being singletons. The origin of this receptor is a young man in good health. This chain uses TRBV7-9 with TRBJ1-5, with a weak D call TRBD1 (5 bases). The sample was memory CD4+ T cells sorted from blood. Subset here: CD45RA-negative fraction. The CDR3 nucleotides read TGTGCCAGCAGCTTCGGGGGAGGAGGCAATCAGCCCCAGCATTTT. As protein: CASSFGGGGNQPQHF.